One T cell receptor (beta chain) is described in this entry. Its antigen remains undetermined. It has no much larger one-base neighbor in the sample; base qualities were not kept. This sample is part of a study of blood T cell repertoires in COVID-19 (dated by TCRdb to 2020 to 2021). Regarding the study in general: Collaborator samples came from the United States, Italy and Spain and covered acute and convalescent phases of COVID-19. The prospective study material was composed of cDNA or gDNA derived from T cells, B-cell-depleted T cells, or PBMCs. Deeply sampled blood TCRbeta repertoires from subjects exposed to, actively infected with, or recovered from COVID-19 were included in the dataset. The repertoires were released in a freely available public database intended as a resource for research on the immune response to SARS-CoV-2. The samples were drawn from the first 160 participants of the ongoing ImmuneRACE study and from 950 to 1,500 subjects provided by 6 global collaborators. A de-identified subject ID, COVID-19 status, age in years and sex were almost always included in the sample metadata. Where HLA class I and class II types were available, the types were taken from metadata supplied by the sample provider, not from assay-based typing.

Clipping removes 6 bases from V and 5 bases from J, with 4 as the unmatched junction base count. The CDR3 measures 13 amino acids from cysteine to phenylalanine. Only CDR3 DNA remains: 39 bases, in frame from the first base. Overall results and qualifications from the work: The quantity of clinical and demographic metadata differed by source and by participant and was supplied without curation.

The immunoSEQ Assay, a bias-controlled multiplex PCR, was used to amplify TCRbeta CDR3 regions from genomic DNA. Turning to the authors' computational methods: The number of nucleated cells in each sample was estimated by amplification of reference gene primers within the assay. Sequence reads were collapsed and filtered to measure the absolute abundance of every unique TCRbeta CDR3 rearrangement. Productive Simpson clonality was computed per sample as the square root of Simpson's diversity index over productive rearrangements. TCRdb mirrors the immuneACCESS table, restricted to in-frame sequences. Some clones are absent from its copies; in checked studies, under half trace to an unresolved V gene, and the reason for the others is unknown. That table is the source of V, J and clone size, and D and trimming were worked out from the DNA. For this sample the table gives roughly 57,000 clones, of which 75% to 95% were detected only once. The top ten hold 16% of the sample.

Whole blood was collected in K2EDTA tubes by collaborating institutions according to the institutions' own protocols. For TCRbeta analysis, collaborators shipped samples in one of three forms: frozen whole blood, isolated PBMCs, or DNA extracted from either of those sample types. Input material: peripheral blood. The chain couples TRBV12-3 or TRBV12-4 to TRBJ1-2; a stretch of 9 junction bases matches TRBD1. The receptor was isolated from a man at least 80 years old with acute or convalescent COVID-19. The bases are TGTGCCAGCAGAGGGACAGGGCTGTATGGCTACACCTTC. This codes for CASRGTGLYGYTF.